These 27 T cell receptor beta chains came from one sample sequenced in a study of T cells in Graves' hyperthyroidism and ophthalmopathy. Amplification targeted TCR beta CDR3 regions from RNA transcripts. HTBI primers were employed in a first-round RT-PCR of the TCR CDR3. MiXCR was run by TCRdb on the multiplex PCR reads, yielding one entry per CDR3 protein. The table shows about 410,000 distinct CDR3 sequences, with 14% to 15% occurring only once. The source material was blood. All receptors come from a man younger than 35 with Graves' ophthalmopathy.

This clonotype was found many times. J is TRBJ2-2 and V is TRBV6-1; TRBD1 matches 9 bases. In germline, CDR1 is MNHNS, CDR2 SASEGT. This CDR3 is built from 16 residues. The J segment lost 4 bases and the V segment lost 4 bases, leaving 7 bases of the junction unmatched. CDR3 amino acids: CASSAHRGQGTGELFF. The CDR3 DNA follows: TGTGCCAGCAGTGCACACAGGGGGCAGGGCACCGGGGAGCTGTTTTTT.

This clonotype was picked up many times. This chain connects TRBV6-1 to TRBJ2-7; D call uncertain. Trimming pared 4 bases from V and 4 bases from J, leaving 17 bases between. The CDR3 length is 15 residues. Per germline, CDR1 MNHNS and CDR2 SASEGT. The CDR3 here is CASSGYGPRGYEQYF. DNA of the CDR3: TGTGCCAGCAGTGGTTATGGGCCCAGAGGTTACGAGCAGTACTTC.

The table lists this clonotype with a few counts. The chain carries TRBV10-3 and TRBJ2-5; 12 bases fit TRBD2. V trimming: 10 bases; J trimming: 7 bases; junction bases outside the gene matches: 10. The V gene's germline CDR1 is ENHRY and CDR2 SYGVKD. This CDR3 has 14 residues. The CDR3 region is CATGTSGSLGTQYF. CDR3 nucleotide sequence: TGTGCCACCGGGACTAGCGGGTCCCTTGGGACCCAGTACTTC.

This clonotype was counted ten times or more. The chain links TRBV5-1 to TRBJ2-7; D unclear. V dropped 4 bases and J dropped 3 bases, with 17 bases sitting between them. Germline values: CDR1 SGHRS, CDR2 YFSETQ. The CDR3 extends over 15 amino acids. The CDR3: CASSPVRQLGYEQYF. The CDR3, as DNA: TGCGCCAGCAGCCCCGTTCGACAACTGGGCTACGAGCAGTACTTC.

In nucleotides, the CDR3 is TGTGCCAGCAGGTACAGAAGAGAGTGGTTCTTC. Its translation is CASRYRREWFF. The rearrangement joins TRBV25-1 to TRBJ2-1, with unresolved D. CDR3 size: 11 residues. Germline V CDR1 and CDR2: MGHDK, SYGVNS. Trimming left V 6 bases short and J 15 bases short, with 15 bases between.

This clonotype was detected many times. The gene calls are TRBV7-9 and TRBJ2-1; 10 positions match TRBD2. Trimming removed 1 base from V and 8 bases from J; junction bases left unmatched: 2. The CDR3 runs 14 residues. Germline assignment: CDR1 SEHNR and CDR2 FQNEAQ (reference sequence). The CDR3 nucleotides read TGTGCCAGCAGCTTAGAAGGGACTAGCGATGAGCAGTTCTTC. It translates to CASSLEGTSDEQFF.

The genes are TRBV4-2 and TRBJ2-1, with 10 bases matching TRBD1. The length of the CDR3 is 16 residues. V shed 0 bases, J shed 3 bases, and the junction held 2 bases outside the gene matches. CDR1 and CDR2 (germline): LGHNA, YNFKEQ. This CDR3 reads CASSQERTGGYNEQFF. CDR3 bases: TGTGCCAGCAGCCAAGAAAGGACAGGGGGCTACAATGAGCAGTTCTTC.

This clonotype was seen more than once but under ten times. This chain links TRBV6-1 with TRBJ1-4; TRBD1 is a possible D gene (6 bases). The ends were cut back, 5 bases at V and 7 bases at J, with 17 bases in the middle. This CDR3 spans 15 amino acids. Germline V gene data show CDR1 as MNHNS and CDR2 as SASEGT. Here the CDR3 reads CASSRRQEGGEKLFF. The CDR3 nucleotides read TGTGCCAGCAGTCGAAGACAGGAAGGAGGTGAAAAACTGTTTTTT.

In this sample, this clonotype turned up a few times. The genes are TRBV6-1 and TRBJ2-2; D remains unclear. Germline values: CDR1 MNHNS, CDR2 SASEGT. The CDR3 runs to 15 residues. Deletions cut 10 bases from V and 4 bases from J, with 19 bases between. In DNA form, the CDR3 reads TGTGCCACCTTATCCCTGACTGCCCTCACCGGGGAGCTGTTTTTT. Amino acids: CATLSLTALTGELFF.

This clonotype showed up many times. The chain employs TRBV7-9 and TRBJ2-1; 10 bases agree with TRBD2. The CDR3 sequence is 15 residues long. The germline gives CDR1 SEHNR, CDR2 FQNEAQ (reference sequence). The V gene end was trimmed by 5 bases and the J gene end by 2 bases; junction bases not matched to a gene: 3. The CDR3 region is CASSPSGGPYNEQFF. DNA of the CDR3: TGTGCCAGCAGCCCTAGCGGGGGCCCCTACAATGAGCAGTTCTTC.

The gene calls are TRBV6-5 and TRBJ2-3; possibly TRBD2 for D (6 bases). V dropped 0 bases and J dropped 1 base, with 14 bases sitting between them. Germline CDR1 reads MNHEY; CDR2 reads SVGAGI. This CDR3 spans 17 amino acids. Here the CDR3 DNA reads TGTGCCAGCAGTTACTCGGCCGGCTCGGGGGGCACAGATACGCAGTATTTT. Translation: CASSYSAGSGGTDTQYF.

This clonotype was detected only a few times. V and J are TRBV12-3 or TRBV12-4 and TRBJ1-2; TRBD1 is a possible D gene (5 bases). The CDR3 has 13 amino acids. Trimming stripped 3 bases from V and 2 bases from J, with 7 bases between. The CDR3 bases are TGTGCCAGCAGTTTCCAGGGAAACTATGGCTACACCTTC. This sequence encodes CASSFQGNYGYTF.

In this sample, this clonotype turned up many times. The chain is built from TRBV7-9 and TRBJ2-5, with TRBD2 identical over 7 bases. V shed 4 bases, J shed 5 bases, and the junction held 4 bases outside the gene matches. Germline values: CDR1 SEHNR, CDR2 FQNEAQ (reference sequence). The CDR3 is 13 amino acids. CDR3 protein: CASSSSGVETQYF. For the CDR3, the DNA is TGTGCCAGCAGCTCCAGCGGGGTGGAGACCCAGTACTTC.

V and J are TRBV10-1 and TRBJ2-5; 12 nucleotides line up with TRBD1. The CDR3 has 15 amino acids. Germline lookup yields CDR1 WNHNN and CDR2 SYGVQD (reference sequence). The V segment lost 5 bases and the J segment 5 bases; nucleotides outside the gene matches: 6. The CDR3 sequence: CASSTGTGGIETQYF. The CDR3 nucleotides are TGCGCCAGCAGTACCGGGACAGGGGGCATTGAGACCCAGTACTTC.

This clonotype was counted ten times or more. The V gene is TRBV20-1, the J gene TRBJ1-1; 8 nucleotides match TRBD1. Looked up from germline, CDR1 is DFQATT and CDR2 is SNEGSKA (reference sequence). J lost 3 bases, V lost 6 bases, and 9 bases had no gene match. The CDR3 runs to 14 residues. As DNA, the CDR3 is TGCAGTGCGAACCGGGACAGGTTGCACACTGAAGCTTTCTTT. Protein sequence: CSANRDRLHTEAFF.

The chain has TRBV3-1 and TRBJ2-6, with 7 bases that match TRBD1. Per germline, CDR1 LGHDT and CDR2 YNNKEL (reference sequence). Trimming removed 6 bases from V and 0 bases from J; junction bases left unmatched: 5. This CDR3 spans 16 amino acids. CDR3 protein: CASSQDRSSGANVLTF. In DNA form, the CDR3 reads TGTGCCAGCAGTCAGGACAGGAGCTCTGGGGCCAACGTCCTGACTTTC. The entire variable domain, with the rest obtained from reference TRBV3-1 and TRBJ2-6, is as follows: DTAVSQTPKYLVTQMGNDKSIKCEQNLGHDTMYWYKQDSKKFLKIMFSYNNKELIINETVPNRFSPKSPDKAHLNLHINSLELGDSAVYFCASSQDRSSGANVLTFGAGSRLTVL.

In its sample, this clonotype was seen a few times. The genes are TRBV5-1 and TRBJ1-1, with D perhaps TRBD1 (5 bases). Germline CDR1 SGHRS, CDR2 YFSETQ. The CDR3 contains 14 residues. V lost 4 bases and J 4 bases, leaving 14 bases between the germline ends. CDR3 amino acids: CASSPQGYGTEAFF. Here the CDR3 DNA reads TGCGCCAGCAGCCCTCAGGGTTACGGCACTGAAGCTTTCTTT.

This clonotype has at least ten counts. The V call is TRBV7-6, the J call TRBJ1-5; D gene unclear. The ends were cut back, 3 bases at V and 4 bases at J, with 10 bases in the middle. The germline V gene encodes CDR1 SGHVS and CDR2 FNYEAQ. This CDR3 is 14 amino acids long. In nucleotides, the CDR3 is TGTGCCAGCAGCTTCGGCAGCCCTAATCAGCCCCAGCATTTT. It codes for CASSFGSPNQPQHF.

The J gene is TRBJ2-5, the V gene TRBV15, with 7 bases lining up with TRBD1. The J segment lost 5 bases and the V segment lost 4 bases, leaving 7 bases of the junction unmatched. CDR1 is LNHNV and CDR2 is YYDKDF in the germline V gene (reference sequence). The CDR3 contains 14 residues. This CDR3 is CATSINRGQETQYF. The CDR3 DNA follows: TGTGCCACCAGCATTAACAGGGGACAGGAGACCCAGTACTTC. The complete variable domain, with remaining parts taken from reference TRBV15 and TRBJ2-5, reads DAMVIQNPRYQVTQFGKPVTLSCSQTLNHNVMYWYQQKSSQAPKLLFHYYDKDFNNEADTPDNFQSRRPNTSFCFLDIRSPGLGDTAMYLCATSINRGQETQYFGPGTRLLVL.

V usage is TRBV5-1 and J usage is TRBJ1-2, with TRBD1 identical over 9 bases. With 4 bases clipped from V and 4 bases from J, the junction kept 8 bases outside the gene matches. This CDR3 region has 15 residues. Germline lookup yields CDR1 SGHRS and CDR2 YFSETQ. CDR3: CASSLIQGAGYGYTF. In DNA, the CDR3 is TGCGCCAGCAGCCTCATACAGGGGGCAGGCTATGGCTACACCTTC.

Ten or more counts support this clonotype. The gene calls are TRBV27 and TRBJ2-1; 8 bases map to TRBD1. The CDR3 spans 17 residues. J gave up 3 bases and V 5 bases, and 12 bases lay outside the gene matches. The V gene's germline CDR1 is MNHEY and CDR2 SMNVEV (reference sequence). The chain's CDR3 is CASSLLWTGSYYNEQFF. The CDR3 nucleotides read TGTGCCAGCAGTCTCCTTTGGACAGGGTCCTACTACAATGAGCAGTTCTTC.

This clonotype was counted many times. The chain is built from TRBV7-9 and TRBJ1-1; no clear D. Trimming left V 1 base short and J 1 base short, with 7 bases between. Looked up from germline, CDR1 is SEHNR and CDR2 is FQNEAQ (reference sequence). The length of the CDR3 is 14 residues. CDR3 nucleotide sequence: TGTGCCAGCAGCTTAGGCATGGAGAACACTGAAGCTTTCTTT. Protein: CASSLGMENTEAFF.

This clonotype was observed many times. The V and J genes are TRBV12-3 or TRBV12-4 and TRBJ2-2; 9 bases line up with TRBD1. This CDR3 is built from 15 residues. The V gene end was trimmed by 6 bases and the J gene end by 3 bases; junction bases not matched to a gene: 5. As DNA, the CDR3 is TGTGCCAGCAGACGCGGACAGGGGTACACCGGGGAGCTGTTTTTT. It translates to CASRRGQGYTGELFF.

This clonotype was recorded at least ten times. The chain employs TRBV7-8 and TRBJ2-3; 16 bases map to TRBD2. The V gene's germline CDR1 is SGHVS and CDR2 FQNEAQ. CDR3 length: 19 amino acids. Trimming took 5 bases from V and 4 from J; bases not matched to a gene: 12. The CDR3 region is CASSHLMGLAGGPPDTQYF. Written as DNA, the CDR3 is TGTGCCAGCAGCCATCTGATGGGACTAGCGGGAGGGCCTCCAGATACGCAGTATTTT. Filled out from reference TRBV7-8 and TRBJ2-3, the complete variable domain reads GAGVSQSPRYKVAKRGQDVALRCDPISGHVSLFWYQQALGQGPEFLTYFQNEAQLDKSGLPSDRFFAERPEGSVSTLKIQRTQQEDSAVYLCASSHLMGLAGGPPDTQYFGPGTRLTVL.

Turning to this clonotype: Its ends do not fully match the called genes, so a read error is possible. The chain couples TRBV20-1 to TRBJ1-1; D gene uncertain. This CDR3 is built from 13 residues. Germline CDR1 reads DFQATT; CDR2 reads SNEGSKA (reference sequence). This CDR3 is CNARDTRTHGAFF. The CDR3 coding sequence is TGCAATGCTAGAGATACGCGGACCCACGGAGCTTTCTTT.

There are many counts of this clonotype. The chain links TRBV7-9 to TRBJ1-1; D unclear. This CDR3 spans 12 amino acids. Trimming took 5 bases from V and 7 from J, leaving 11 bases between them. Germline-derived CDR1 and CDR2 are SEHNR and FQNEAQ (reference sequence). CDR3 in DNA: TGTGCCAGCAGCGAGAGGATGATTGAAGCTTTCTTT. It yields the protein CASSERMIEAFF.

This clonotype was detected a few times. The chain employs TRBV7-9 and TRBJ1-3; 8 bases match TRBD1. V dropped 3 bases and J dropped 1; count of bases not matched to a gene: 20. This CDR3 is built from 21 residues. The V gene's germline CDR1 is SEHNR and CDR2 FQNEAQ (reference sequence). The chain's CDR3 is CASSFNPRLQGERQSGNTIYF. Written as DNA, the CDR3 is TGTGCCAGCAGCTTTAACCCCAGGTTACAGGGGGAACGTCAATCTGGAAACACCATATATTTT.